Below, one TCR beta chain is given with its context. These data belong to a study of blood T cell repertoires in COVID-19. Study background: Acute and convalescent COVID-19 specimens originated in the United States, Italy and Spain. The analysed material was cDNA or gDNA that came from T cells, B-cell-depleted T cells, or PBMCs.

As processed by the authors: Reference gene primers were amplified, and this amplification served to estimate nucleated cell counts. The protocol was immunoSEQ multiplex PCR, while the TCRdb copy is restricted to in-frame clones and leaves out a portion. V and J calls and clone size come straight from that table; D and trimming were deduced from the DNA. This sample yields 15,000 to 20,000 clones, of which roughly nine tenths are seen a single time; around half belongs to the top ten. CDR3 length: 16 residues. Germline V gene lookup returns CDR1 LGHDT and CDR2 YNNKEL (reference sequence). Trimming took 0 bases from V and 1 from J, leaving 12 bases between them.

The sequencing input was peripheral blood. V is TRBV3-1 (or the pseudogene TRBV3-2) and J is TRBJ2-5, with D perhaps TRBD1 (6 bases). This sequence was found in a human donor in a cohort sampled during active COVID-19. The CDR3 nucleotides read TGTGCCAGCAGCCAAGATTCAGGGGCCTCCCAAGAGACCCAGTACTTC. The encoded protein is CASSQDSGASQETQYF.